These T cell receptor beta chains were read from a single sample in a study of T-cell reconstitution after alpha-beta-depleted transplantation in children. TCRdb reanalysed the PCR reads using MiXCR and keeps one entry per CDR3 protein. The sample carries some 150,000 distinct CDR3 sequences, about 9% recorded once. This material consisted of PBMCs, mostly from graft donor cells, taken 180 days after TCRalphabeta/CD19-depleted stem cell transplant. These receptors were obtained from a female patient aged 2-10 years who had a stem cell transplant for congenital amegakaryocytic thrombocytopenia, so the T cells may come from the graft donor. The CDR3 runs from the conserved cysteine through the conserved F or W. A D gene is named only where the DNA matches it firmly. Clone size is stated in some rows and not others, as once, few, many or a class when expanded.

abundance	d_gene	len	v_gene	j_gene	CDR3nt	CDR3aa
medium-sized	TRBD2	13	TRBV20-1	TRBJ2-5	TGCAGTGCTAGGGGGACTAGCGGGGTCGACCAGTACTTC	CSARGTSGVDQYF
many	-	14	TRBV29-1	TRBJ2-2	TGCAGCGTCGCGCTTACTAGCTCCACCGGGGAGCTGTTTTTT	CSVALTSSTGELFF
-	TRBD1	17	TRBV7-9	TRBJ1-5	TGTGCCAGCAGCTTAGTTTTGCACAGGGGAGGGAATCAGCCCCAGCATTTT	CASSLVLHRGGNQPQHF
-	-	13	TRBV5-6	TRBJ1-4	TGTGCCAGCAGCCCCGTTGCCCGGGACGGACTGTTTTTT	CASSPVARDGLFF
many	-	15	TRBV10-2	TRBJ2-2	TGCGCCAGCAGTGAGCCGGGAGCGGTCACCGGGGAGCTGTTTTTT	CASSEPGAVTGELFF
many	-	12	TRBV20-1	TRBJ2-1	TGCAGTGCTCCGGTCCCCTACAATGAGCAGTTCTTC	CSAPVPYNEQFF
many	-	14	TRBV12-3/TRBV12-4	TRBJ2-7	TGTGCCAGCAGTTTGGGGCAGGGCTCCTACGAGCAGTACTTC	CASSLGQGSYEQYF
many	-	14	TRBV20-1	TRBJ2-7	TGCAGTGCTAGTAATTGGGACCTCTCCTACGAGCAGTACTTC	CSASNWDLSYEQYF
many	-	13	TRBV5-1	TRBJ1-1	TGCGCCAGCAGCCCTCGGATGAACACTGAAGCTTTCTTT	CASSPRMNTEAFF
-	-	14	TRBV20-1	TRBJ1-1	TGCAGTGCTAGATCTATACGTGGGCACACTGAAGCTTTCTTT	CSARSIRGHTEAFF
-	TRBD2	13	TRBV12-5	TRBJ2-7	TGTGCTAGTGGGCTGGGACTAGGGGCCGAGCAGTACTTC	CASGLGLGAEQYF
few	-	13	TRBV5-1	TRBJ2-3	TGCGCCAGTCAGTATCTCCCCTCAGATACGCAGTATTTT	CASQYLPSDTQYF
many	-	13	TRBV20-1	TRBJ2-1	TGCAGTGGAGGGAGACAGGCCTACAATGAGCAGTTCTTC	CSGGRQAYNEQFF
few	-	13	TRBV20-1	TRBJ2-7	TGCAGTGCTAGAGATTGGACGGGATACGAGCAGTACTTC	CSARDWTGYEQYF
many	TRBD2	14	TRBV13	TRBJ2-3	TGTGCCAGCAGCTTCCCGACTAGCGGCGATACGCAGTATTTT	CASSFPTSGDTQYF
many	-	13	TRBV7-9	TRBJ1-4	TGTGCCAGCAGCCGGCGGACAGCTGAAAAACTGTTTTTT	CASSRRTAEKLFF
-	-	14	TRBV5-1	TRBJ2-1	TGCGCCAGCAGCCTAATGACAGGATTGGGTGAGCAGTTCTTC	CASSLMTGLGEQFF
many	-	16	TRBV7-9	TRBJ2-3	TGTGCCAGCAGCCCCTTAGCGGAGCTACACACAGATACGCAGTATTTT	CASSPLAELHTDTQYF
many	TRBD2	14	TRBV7-2	TRBJ2-3	TGTGCCAGCAGCTTCTTAGCGGGTTGGGATACGCAGTATTTT	CASSFLAGWDTQYF
-	-	13	TRBV6-5	TRBJ2-5	TGTGCCAGCAGTTGGGCAGGGGAAGAGACCCAGTACTTC	CASSWAGEETQYF
many	-	16	TRBV5-1	TRBJ1-1	TGCGCCAGCAGCCCTGGACCCCGGGACCTGAACACTGAAGCTTTCTTT	CASSPGPRDLNTEAFF
few	-	17	TRBV18	TRBJ2-6	TGTGCCAGCTCACCGAGAGCCGGTCCCTCTGGGGCCAACGTCCTGACTTTC	CASSPRAGPSGANVLTF
many	-	12	TRBV5-1	TRBJ2-7	TGCGCCAGCAGCTTGGCCGGGGAGAAGCAGTACTTC	CASSLAGEKQYF